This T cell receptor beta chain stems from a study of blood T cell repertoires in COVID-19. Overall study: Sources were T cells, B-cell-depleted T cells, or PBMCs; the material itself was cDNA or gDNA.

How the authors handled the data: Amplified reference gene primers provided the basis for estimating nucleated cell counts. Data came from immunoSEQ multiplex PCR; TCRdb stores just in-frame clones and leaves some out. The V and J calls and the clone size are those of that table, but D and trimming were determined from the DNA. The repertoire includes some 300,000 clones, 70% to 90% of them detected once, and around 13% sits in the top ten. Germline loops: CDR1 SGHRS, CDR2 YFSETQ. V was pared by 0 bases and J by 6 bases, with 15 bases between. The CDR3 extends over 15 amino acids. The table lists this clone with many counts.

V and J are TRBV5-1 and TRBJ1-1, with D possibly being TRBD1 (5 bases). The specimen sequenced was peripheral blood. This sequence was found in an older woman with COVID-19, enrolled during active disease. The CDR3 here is CASSLGQDRVPEAFF. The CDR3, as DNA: TGCGCCAGCAGCTTGGGACAAGACAGAGTCCCTGAAGCTTTCTTT.